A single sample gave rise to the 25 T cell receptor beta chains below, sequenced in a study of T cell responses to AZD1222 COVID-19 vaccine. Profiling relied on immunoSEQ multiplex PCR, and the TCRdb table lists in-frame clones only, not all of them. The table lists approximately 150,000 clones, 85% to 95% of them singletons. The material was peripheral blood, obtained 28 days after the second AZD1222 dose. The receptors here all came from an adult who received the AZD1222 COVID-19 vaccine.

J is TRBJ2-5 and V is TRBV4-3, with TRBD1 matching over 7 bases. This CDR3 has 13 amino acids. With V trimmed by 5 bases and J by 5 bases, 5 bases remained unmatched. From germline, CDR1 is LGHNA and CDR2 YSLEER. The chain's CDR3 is CASSAQGWETQYF. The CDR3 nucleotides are TGCGCCAGCAGCGCACAGGGGTGGGAGACCCAGTACTTC.

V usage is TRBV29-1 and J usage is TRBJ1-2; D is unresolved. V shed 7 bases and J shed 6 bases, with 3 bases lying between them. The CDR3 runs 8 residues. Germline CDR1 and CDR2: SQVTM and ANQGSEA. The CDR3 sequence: CSANGYTF. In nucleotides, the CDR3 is TGCAGCGCCAATGGCTACACCTTC.

The CDR3 protein is CASTQRGGYNTEAFF. CDR3 DNA sequence: TGTGCCAGCACCCAGAGGGGGGGCTATAACACTGAAGCTTTCTTT. The chain links TRBV7-9 to TRBJ1-1; weak D call: TRBD1 (6 bases). In germline, CDR1 is SEHNR, CDR2 FQNEAQ (reference sequence). The V end lost 7 bases, the J end lost 2 bases, and 17 bases lay between the germline ends. The CDR3 covers 15 residues.

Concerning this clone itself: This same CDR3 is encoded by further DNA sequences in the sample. This CDR3 is CASSLNTGELFF. The CDR3 DNA is TGTGCCAGCAGTTTAAACACCGGGGAGCTGTTTTTT. The chain combines TRBV28 with TRBJ2-2; D is unclear. The CDR3 consists of 12 residues. Per germline, CDR1 MDHEN and CDR2 SYDVKM. The V end lost 2 bases, the J end lost 2 bases, and 0 bases lay between the germline ends.

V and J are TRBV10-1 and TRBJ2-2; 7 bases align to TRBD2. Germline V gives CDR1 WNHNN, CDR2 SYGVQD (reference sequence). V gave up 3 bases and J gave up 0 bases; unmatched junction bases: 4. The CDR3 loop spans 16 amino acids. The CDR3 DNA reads TGCGCCAGCAGTGACCAAGGGACTACGAACACCGGGGAGCTGTTTTTT. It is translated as CASSDQGTTNTGELFF.

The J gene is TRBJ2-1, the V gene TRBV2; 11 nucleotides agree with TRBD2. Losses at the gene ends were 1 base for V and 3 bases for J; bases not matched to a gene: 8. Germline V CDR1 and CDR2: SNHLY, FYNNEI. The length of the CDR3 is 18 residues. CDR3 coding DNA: TGTGCCAGCAGTGAAGGGACCGGACTAGCGGGCAGCTACAATGAGCAGTTCTTC. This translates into CASSEGTGLAGSYNEQFF.

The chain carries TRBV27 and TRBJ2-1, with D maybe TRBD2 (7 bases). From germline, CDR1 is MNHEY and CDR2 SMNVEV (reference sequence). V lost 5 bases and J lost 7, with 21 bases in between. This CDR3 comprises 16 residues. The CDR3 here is CASSHLGGATGNEQFF. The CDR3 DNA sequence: TGTGCCAGCAGTCACCTGGGGGGGGCCACCGGGAATGAGCAGTTCTTC.

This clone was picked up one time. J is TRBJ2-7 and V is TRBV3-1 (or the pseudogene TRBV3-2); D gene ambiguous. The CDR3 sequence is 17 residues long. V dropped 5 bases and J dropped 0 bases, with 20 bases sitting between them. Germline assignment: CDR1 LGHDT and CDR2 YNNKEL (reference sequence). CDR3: CASSSRVMVLSSYEQYF. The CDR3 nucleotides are TGTGCCAGCAGCTCCCGGGTCATGGTCCTTAGCTCCTACGAGCAGTACTTC.

CDR3 nucleotides: TGTGCCAGCAGTCCCGGAGCGAGTAGTGAGACCCAGTACTTC. Protein product: CASSPGASSETQYF. V is TRBV6-2 or TRBV6-3 and J is TRBJ2-5; no clear D. This CDR3 is 14 amino acids long. CDR1 is MNHEY and CDR2 is SVGEGT in the germline V gene. V was cut by 5 bases and J by 5 bases, with 15 bases left in between.

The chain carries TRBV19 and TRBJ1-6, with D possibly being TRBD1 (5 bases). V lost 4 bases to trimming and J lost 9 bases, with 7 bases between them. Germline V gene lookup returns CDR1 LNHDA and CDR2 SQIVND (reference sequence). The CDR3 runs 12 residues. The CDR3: CASSTGFSPLHF. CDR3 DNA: TGTGCCAGTAGTACAGGGTTTTCACCCCTCCACTTT.

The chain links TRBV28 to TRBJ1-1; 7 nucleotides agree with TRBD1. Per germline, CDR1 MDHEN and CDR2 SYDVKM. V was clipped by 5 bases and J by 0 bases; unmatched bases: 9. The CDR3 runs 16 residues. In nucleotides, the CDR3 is TGTGCCAGCAGTCCAGGACAGGTGGGTATGAACACTGAAGCTTTCTTT. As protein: CASSPGQVGMNTEAFF.

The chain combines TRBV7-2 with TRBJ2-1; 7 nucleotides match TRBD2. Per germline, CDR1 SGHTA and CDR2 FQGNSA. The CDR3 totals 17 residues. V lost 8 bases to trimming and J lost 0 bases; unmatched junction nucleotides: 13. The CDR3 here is CASGGGRALSSYNEQFF. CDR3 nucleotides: TGTGCCAGCGGTGGCGGGAGAGCCCTCAGCTCCTACAATGAGCAGTTCTTC.

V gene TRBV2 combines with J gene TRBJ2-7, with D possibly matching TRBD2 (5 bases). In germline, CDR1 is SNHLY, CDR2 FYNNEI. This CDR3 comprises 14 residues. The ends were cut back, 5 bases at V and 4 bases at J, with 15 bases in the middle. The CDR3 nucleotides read TGTGCCAGCAGTCCGGAGGCCTTGGGGTACGAGCAGTACTTC. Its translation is CASSPEALGYEQYF.

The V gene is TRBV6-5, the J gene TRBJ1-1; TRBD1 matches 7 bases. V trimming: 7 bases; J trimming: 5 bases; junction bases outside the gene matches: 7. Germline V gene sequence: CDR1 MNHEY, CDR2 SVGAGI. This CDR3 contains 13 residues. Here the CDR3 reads CASKTGSGTEAFF. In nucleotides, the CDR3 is TGTGCCAGCAAGACAGGGTCGGGAACTGAAGCTTTCTTT.

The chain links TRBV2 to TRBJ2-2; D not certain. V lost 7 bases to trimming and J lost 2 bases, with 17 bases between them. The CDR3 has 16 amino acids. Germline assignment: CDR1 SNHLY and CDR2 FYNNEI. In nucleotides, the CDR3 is TGTGCCAGCACGACCTGGGGTGAAATTAACACCGGGGAGCTGTTTTTT. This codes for CASTTWGEINTGELFF.

The CDR3 DNA reads as TGCGCCAGCAGTCAATCCCTCAGGGATTGGTACGAGCAGTACTTC. Translated: CASSQSLRDWYEQYF. This chain uses TRBV23-1 with TRBJ2-7, with a weak D call TRBD1 (5 bases). TRBV23-1 is annotated as an ORF whose role is uncertain. V dropped 0 bases and J dropped 4 bases, with 13 bases sitting between them. The length of the CDR3 is 15 residues.

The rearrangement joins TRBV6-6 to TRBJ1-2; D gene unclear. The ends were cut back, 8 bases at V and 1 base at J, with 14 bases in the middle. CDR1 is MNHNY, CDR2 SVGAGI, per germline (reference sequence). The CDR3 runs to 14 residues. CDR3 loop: CASLPAGFNYGYTF. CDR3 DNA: TGTGCCAGCTTACCGGCGGGCTTTAACTATGGCTACACCTTC.

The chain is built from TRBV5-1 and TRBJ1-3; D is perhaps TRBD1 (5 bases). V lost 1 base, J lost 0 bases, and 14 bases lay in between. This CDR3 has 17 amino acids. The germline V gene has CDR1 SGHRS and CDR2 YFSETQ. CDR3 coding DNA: TGCGCCAGCAGCTTGTCCCAGGGACTCTCCTCTGGAAACACCATATATTTT. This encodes CASSLSQGLSSGNTIYF.

The CDR3 sequence is CASSQVGGTDTQYF. The CDR3 region has the DNA TGTGCCAGCAGCCAAGTGGGGGGGACAGATACGCAGTATTTT. This sequence joins TRBV3-1 (or the pseudogene TRBV3-2) and TRBJ2-3, with 7 bases fitting TRBD2. V shed 1 base, J shed 3 bases, and the junction held 1 base outside the gene matches. Germline lookup yields CDR1 LGHDT and CDR2 YNNKEL (reference sequence). The CDR3 covers 14 residues.

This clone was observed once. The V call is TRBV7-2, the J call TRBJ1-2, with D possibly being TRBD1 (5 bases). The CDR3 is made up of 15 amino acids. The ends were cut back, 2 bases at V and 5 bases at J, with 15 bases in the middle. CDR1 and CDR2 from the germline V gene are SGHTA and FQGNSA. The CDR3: CASSLLLNGAYGYTF. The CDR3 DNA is TGTGCCAGCAGCTTATTACTCAACGGGGCTTATGGCTACACCTTC.

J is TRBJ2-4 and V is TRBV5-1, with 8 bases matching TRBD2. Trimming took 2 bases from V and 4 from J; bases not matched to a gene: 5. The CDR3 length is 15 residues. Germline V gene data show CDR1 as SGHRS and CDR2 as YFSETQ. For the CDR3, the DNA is TGCGCCAGCAGCTTAGCGGGAGTGGATAAAAACATTCAGTACTTC. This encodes CASSLAGVDKNIQYF.

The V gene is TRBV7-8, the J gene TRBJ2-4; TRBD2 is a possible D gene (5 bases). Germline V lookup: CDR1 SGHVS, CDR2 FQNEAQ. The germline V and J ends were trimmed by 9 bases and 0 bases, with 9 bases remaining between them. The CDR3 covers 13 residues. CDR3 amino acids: CASKGLAKNIQYF. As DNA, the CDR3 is TGTGCCAGTAAAGGACTAGCCAAAAACATTCAGTACTTC. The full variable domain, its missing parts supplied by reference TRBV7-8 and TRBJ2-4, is GAGVSQSPRYKVAKRGQDVALRCDPISGHVSLFWYQQALGQGPEFLTYFQNEAQLDKSGLPSDRFFAERPEGSVSTLKIQRTQQEDSAVYLCASKGLAKNIQYFGAGTRLSVL.

The CDR3 DNA is TGTGCCAGTCTCGGTCCTACCTACGAGCAGTACTTC. It specifies CASLGPTYEQYF. This chain links TRBV27 with TRBJ2-7; D call uncertain. Germline assignment: CDR1 MNHEY and CDR2 SMNVEV (reference sequence). The V end was cut by 9 bases, the J end by 2 bases, with 11 bases between. The CDR3 loop spans 12 amino acids.

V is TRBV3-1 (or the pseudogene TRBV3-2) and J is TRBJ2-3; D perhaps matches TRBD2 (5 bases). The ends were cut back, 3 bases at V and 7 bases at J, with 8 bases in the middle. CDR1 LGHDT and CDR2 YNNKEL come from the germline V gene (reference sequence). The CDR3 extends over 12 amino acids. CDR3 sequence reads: CASSHGVNTQYF. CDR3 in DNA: TGTGCCAGCAGCCACGGGGTGAATACGCAGTATTTT.

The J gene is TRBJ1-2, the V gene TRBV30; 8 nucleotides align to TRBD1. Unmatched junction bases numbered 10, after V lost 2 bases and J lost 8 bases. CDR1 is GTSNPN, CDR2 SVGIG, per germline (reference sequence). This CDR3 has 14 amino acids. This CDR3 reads CAWSLGRGLEGYTF. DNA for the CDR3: TGTGCCTGGAGTCTGGGCAGGGGGCTGGAGGGCTACACCTTC.